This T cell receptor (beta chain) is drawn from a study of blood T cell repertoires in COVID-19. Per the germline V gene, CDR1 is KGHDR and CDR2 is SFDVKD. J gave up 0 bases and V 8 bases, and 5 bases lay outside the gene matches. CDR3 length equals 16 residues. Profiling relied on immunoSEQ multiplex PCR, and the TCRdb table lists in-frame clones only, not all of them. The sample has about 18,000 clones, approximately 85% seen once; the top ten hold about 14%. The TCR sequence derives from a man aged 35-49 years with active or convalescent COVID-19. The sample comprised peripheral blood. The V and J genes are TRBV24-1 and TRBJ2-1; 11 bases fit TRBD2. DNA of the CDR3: TGTGCCACCACTCTAGCGGGGGGAAACTCCTACAATGAGCAGTTCTTC. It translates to CATTLAGGNSYNEQFF.